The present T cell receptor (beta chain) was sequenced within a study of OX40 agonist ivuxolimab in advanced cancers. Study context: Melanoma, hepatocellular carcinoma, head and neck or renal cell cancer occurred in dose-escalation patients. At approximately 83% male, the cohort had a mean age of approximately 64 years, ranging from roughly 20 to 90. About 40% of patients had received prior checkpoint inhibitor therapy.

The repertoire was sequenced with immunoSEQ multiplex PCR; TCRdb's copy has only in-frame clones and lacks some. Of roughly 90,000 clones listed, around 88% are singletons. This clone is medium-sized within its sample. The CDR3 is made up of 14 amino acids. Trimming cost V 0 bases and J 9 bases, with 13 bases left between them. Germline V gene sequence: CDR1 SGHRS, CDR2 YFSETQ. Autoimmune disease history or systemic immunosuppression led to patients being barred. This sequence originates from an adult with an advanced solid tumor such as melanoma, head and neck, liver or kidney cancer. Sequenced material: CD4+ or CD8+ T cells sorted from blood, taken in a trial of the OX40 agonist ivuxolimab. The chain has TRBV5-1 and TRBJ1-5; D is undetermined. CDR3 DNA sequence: TGCGCCAGCAGCTTGGGGGTGGATCTCGGGCCCCAGCATTTT. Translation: CASSLGVDLGPQHF.